These 14 T cell receptor beta chains came from one sample sequenced in a study of blood T cell repertoires in COVID-19. The repertoire was sequenced with immunoSEQ multiplex PCR; TCRdb's copy has only in-frame clones and lacks some. The sample consists of some 100,000 clones, 60% to 85% of them appearing once. Sequences were obtained from peripheral blood. These receptors all stem from a man between 65 and 85 years old with acute or convalescent COVID-19.

This clone was seen only a few times. This chain links TRBV28 with TRBJ1-3; 8 nucleotides line up with TRBD1. CDR1 is MDHEN, CDR2 SYDVKM, per germline. The length of the CDR3 is 15 residues. Trimming at V came to 5 bases and at J to 2 bases, leaving 5 bases not matched to a gene. CDR3 DNA sequence: TGTGCCAGCAGTCTCGACAGGGGTACTGGAAACACCATATATTTT. Protein sequence: CASSLDRGTGNTIYF.

The CDR3 region is CASSYPGQGLWEQYF. CDR3 coding DNA: TGTGCCAGCAGTTACCCGGGACAGGGTCTTTGGGAGCAGTACTTC. The chain links TRBV6-7 to TRBJ2-7; TRBD1 aligns across 9 bases. TRBV6-7 is an ORF for which the function is uncertain. The CDR3 runs 15 residues. V trimming: 2 bases; J trimming: 7 bases; junction bases outside the gene matches: 9.

This chain links TRBV19 with TRBJ2-7; TRBD1 is a possible D gene (5 bases). The CDR3 totals 14 residues. V was clipped by 6 bases and J by 2 bases, with 14 bases between them. Per the germline V gene, CDR1 is LNHDA and CDR2 is SQIVND (reference sequence). DNA for the CDR3: TGTGCCAGTAGCCCACAGGCTATCGCCTACGAGCAGTACTTC. It specifies CASSPQAIAYEQYF.

This sequence joins TRBV18 and TRBJ2-3; D not resolved. Germline V gives CDR1 KGHSH, CDR2 LQKENI. V dropped 1 base and J dropped 2 bases, with 10 bases sitting between them. The length of the CDR3 is 15 residues. The CDR3 loop is CASSPRQPATDTQYF. The CDR3 DNA reads as TGTGCCAGCTCACCACGACAACCTGCCACAGATACGCAGTATTTT.

The chain links TRBV5-6 to TRBJ2-5; TRBD1 matches 9 bases. The CDR3 is made up of 12 amino acids. The germline CDR1 and CDR2 sequences are SGHDT and YYEEEE. Unmatched junction bases numbered 8, after V lost 4 bases and J lost 13 bases. DNA of the CDR3: TGTGCCAGCAGCCAGGGACAGGGCCCATGGTACTTC. Translating it yields CASSQGQGPWYF.

The V and J genes are TRBV2 and TRBJ2-5; D might be TRBD2 (6 bases). The CDR3 consists of 16 residues. The germline gives CDR1 SNHLY, CDR2 FYNNEI. Trimming shortened V by 6 bases and J by 5 bases, and 22 bases separated the two germline ends. Here the CDR3 reads CASRTGGTGGRETQYF. CDR3 nucleotides: TGTGCCAGCAGGACCGGCGGGACGGGTGGCCGGGAGACCCAGTACTTC.

The chain couples TRBV3-1 (or the pseudogene TRBV3-2) to TRBJ2-1; D unclear. The germline V gene has CDR1 LGHDT and CDR2 YNNKEL (reference sequence). The CDR3 is 15 amino acids. Trimming took 4 bases from V and 4 from J, leaving 14 bases between them. The CDR3: CASSPARTNYNEQFF. In DNA form, the CDR3 reads TGTGCCAGCAGCCCCGCGCGAACCAATTACAATGAGCAGTTCTTC.

The chain has TRBV27 and TRBJ2-7, with D perhaps TRBD2 (5 bases). The ends were cut back, 4 bases at V and 4 bases at J, with 14 bases in the middle. CDR3 size: 14 residues. Per germline, CDR1 MNHEY and CDR2 SMNVEV (reference sequence). CDR3 DNA: TGTGCCAGCAGTTCCGGACTTACCGGGTACGAGCAGTACTTC. Translating gives CASSSGLTGYEQYF.

The chain employs TRBV28 and TRBJ2-7; 12 bases align to TRBD2. CDR3 length equals 14 residues. Germline assignment: CDR1 MDHEN and CDR2 SYDVKM. Unmatched junction bases numbered 3, after V lost 7 bases and J lost 2 bases. The CDR3 here is CASKLAGGAYEQYF. Written as DNA, the CDR3 is TGTGCCAGCAAACTAGCGGGAGGAGCCTACGAGCAGTACTTC.

The chain employs TRBV7-8 and TRBJ2-7; 9 bases match TRBD2. J was trimmed by 6 bases and V by 1 base; bases with no gene match: 7. Germline CDR1 is SGHVS and CDR2 is FQNEAQ. The CDR3 extends over 15 amino acids. The CDR3 DNA follows: TGTGCCAGCAGCTTAGGGTTAGCGGGAGATCTCGAGCAGTACTTC. Translating gives CASSLGLAGDLEQYF. Filled out from reference TRBV7-8 and TRBJ2-7, the complete variable domain reads GAGVSQSPRYKVAKRGQDVALRCDPISGHVSLFWYQQALGQGPEFLTYFQNEAQLDKSGLPSDRFFAERPEGSVSTLKIQRTQQEDSAVYLCASSLGLAGDLEQYFGPGTRLTVT.

This chain connects TRBV7-9 to TRBJ2-5; maybe TRBD2 (6 bases). Trimming pared 5 bases from V and 7 bases from J, leaving 14 bases between. CDR3 length equals 13 residues. Per germline, CDR1 SEHNR and CDR2 FQNEAQ (reference sequence). The CDR3 coding sequence is TGTGCCAGCAGCCTCGGGACTCGAGGGACCCAGTACTTC. Translated: CASSLGTRGTQYF.

This clone was detected once. The rearrangement joins TRBV2 to TRBJ2-5; possible D gene TRBD1, 6 bases. This CDR3 has 16 residues. From germline, CDR1 is SNHLY and CDR2 FYNNEI. V shed 4 bases and J shed 7 bases, with 22 bases lying between them. The CDR3 DNA follows: TGTGCCAGCAGTGTCTATAATCAGGGCGTGGGGGCGACCCAGTACTTC. It codes for CASSVYNQGVGATQYF.

The chain recombines TRBV24-1 with TRBJ2-1; 8 bases agree with TRBD1. Germline assignment: CDR1 KGHDR and CDR2 SFDVKD. After removal of 4 bases from V and 8 bases from J, the junction contained 3 bases not matched to a gene. CDR3 length: 13 residues. The CDR3 DNA is TGTGCCACCAGTGACCAGACAGGGGATGAGCAGTTCTTC. It yields the protein CATSDQTGDEQFF.

The gene calls are TRBV11-2 and TRBJ2-5, with D perhaps TRBD2 (6 bases). Trimming removed 4 bases at V and 4 bases at J, with 16 bases between. Germline-derived CDR1 and CDR2 are SGHAT and FQNNGV. The CDR3 totals 15 residues. The CDR3, as DNA: TGTGCCAGCAGCTCGGCACCTAGCGCCCGAGAGACCCAGTACTTC. Its translation: CASSSAPSARETQYF. The entire variable domain, with the rest obtained from reference TRBV11-2 and TRBJ2-5, is as follows: EAGVAQSPRYKIIEKRQSVAFWCNPISGHATLYWYQQILGQGPKLLIQFQNNGVVDDSQLPKDRFSAERLKGVDSTLKIQPAKLEDSAVYLCASSSAPSARETQYFGPGTRLLVL.